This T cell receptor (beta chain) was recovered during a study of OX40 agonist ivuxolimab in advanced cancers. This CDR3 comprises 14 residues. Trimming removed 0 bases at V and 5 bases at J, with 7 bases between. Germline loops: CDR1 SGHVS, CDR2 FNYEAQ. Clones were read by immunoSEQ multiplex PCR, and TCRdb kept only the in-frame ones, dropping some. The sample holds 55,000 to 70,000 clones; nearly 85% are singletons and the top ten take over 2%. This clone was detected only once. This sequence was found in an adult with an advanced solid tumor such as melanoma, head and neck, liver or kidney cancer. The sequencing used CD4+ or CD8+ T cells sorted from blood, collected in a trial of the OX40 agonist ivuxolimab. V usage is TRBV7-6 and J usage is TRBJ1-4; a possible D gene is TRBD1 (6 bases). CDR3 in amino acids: CASSLAGGNEKLFF. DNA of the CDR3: TGTGCCAGCAGCTTAGCAGGGGGAAATGAAAAACTGTTTTTT.